The 4 T cell receptor beta chains listed next were all sequenced from one sample in a study of monozygotic twins with inflammatory bowel disease. TCRdb derives one entry per CDR3 protein from the 5' RACE reads, leaving out DNA. Here the sample table reports 310,000 or so distinct CDR3 sequences. Sample: blood. Every receptor here comes from a human donor with ulcerative colitis or Crohn's disease, or a healthy co-twin of an affected twin (not recorded which).

The CDR3: CASSLGLPNTEAFF. This sequence joins TRBV7-9 and TRBJ1-1. This CDR3 is 14 amino acids long. Germline V gene data show CDR1 as SEHNR and CDR2 as FQNEAQ (reference sequence).

The gene calls are TRBV7-9 and TRBJ2-7. Germline assignment: CDR1 SEHNR and CDR2 FQNEAQ (reference sequence). The CDR3 length is 11 residues. CDR3: CASSLENEQYF.

This sequence joins TRBV20-1 and TRBJ2-1; TCRdb picks TRBD1, but there is no DNA to check that call. CDR1 and CDR2 (germline): DFQATT, SNEGSKA (reference sequence). The CDR3 is made up of 13 amino acids. The CDR3 is CSAKGQLNNEQFF.

CDR3: CASSISNPSGTGELFF. The chain employs TRBV19 and TRBJ2-2; the D call from TCRdb, TRBD2, cannot be confirmed without DNA. Germline assignment: CDR1 LNHDA and CDR2 SQIVND (reference sequence). There are 16 residues in the CDR3.